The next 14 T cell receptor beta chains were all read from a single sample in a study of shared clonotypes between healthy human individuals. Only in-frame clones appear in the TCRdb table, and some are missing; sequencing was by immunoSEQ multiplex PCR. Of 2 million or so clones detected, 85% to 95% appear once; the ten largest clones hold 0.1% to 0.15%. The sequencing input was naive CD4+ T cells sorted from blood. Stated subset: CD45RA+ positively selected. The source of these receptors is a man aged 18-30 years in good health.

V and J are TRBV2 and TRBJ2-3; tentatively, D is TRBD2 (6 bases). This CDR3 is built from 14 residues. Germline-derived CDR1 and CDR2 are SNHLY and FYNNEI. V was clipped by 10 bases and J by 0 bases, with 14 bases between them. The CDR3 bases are TGTGCCACCGAGCGGGTGACTAGCACAGATACGCAGTATTTT. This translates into CATERVTSTDTQYF.

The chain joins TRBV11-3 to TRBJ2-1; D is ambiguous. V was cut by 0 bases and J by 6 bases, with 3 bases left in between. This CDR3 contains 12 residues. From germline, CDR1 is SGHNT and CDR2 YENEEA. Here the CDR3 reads CASSLESNEQFF. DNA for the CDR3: TGTGCCAGCAGCTTAGAAAGCAATGAGCAGTTCTTC.

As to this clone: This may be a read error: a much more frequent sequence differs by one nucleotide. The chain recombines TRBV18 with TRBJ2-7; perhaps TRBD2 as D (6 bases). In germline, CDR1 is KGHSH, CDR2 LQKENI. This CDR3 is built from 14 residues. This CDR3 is CGSSPPEGSYEQYF. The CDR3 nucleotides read TGTGGCAGCTCACCACCGGAGGGGTCCTACGAGCAGTACTTC.

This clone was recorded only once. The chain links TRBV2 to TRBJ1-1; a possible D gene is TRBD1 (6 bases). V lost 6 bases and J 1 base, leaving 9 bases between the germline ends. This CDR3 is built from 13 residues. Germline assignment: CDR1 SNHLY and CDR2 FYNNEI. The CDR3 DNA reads TGTGCCAGCAGCACACAGGGGAACACTGAAGCTTTCTTT. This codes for CASSTQGNTEAFF.

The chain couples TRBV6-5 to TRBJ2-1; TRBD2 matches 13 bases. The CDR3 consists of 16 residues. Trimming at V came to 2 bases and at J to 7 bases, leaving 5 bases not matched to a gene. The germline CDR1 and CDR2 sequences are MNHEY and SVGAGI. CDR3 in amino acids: CASSYTSGRAWNEQFF. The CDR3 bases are TGTGCCAGCAGTTACACTAGCGGGAGGGCTTGGAATGAGCAGTTCTTC.

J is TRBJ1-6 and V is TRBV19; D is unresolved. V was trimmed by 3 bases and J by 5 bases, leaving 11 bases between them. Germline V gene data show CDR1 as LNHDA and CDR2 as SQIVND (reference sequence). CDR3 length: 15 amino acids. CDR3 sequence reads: CASSIFGANNSPLHF. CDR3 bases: TGTGCCAGTAGTATCTTCGGAGCCAATAATTCACCCCTCCACTTT.

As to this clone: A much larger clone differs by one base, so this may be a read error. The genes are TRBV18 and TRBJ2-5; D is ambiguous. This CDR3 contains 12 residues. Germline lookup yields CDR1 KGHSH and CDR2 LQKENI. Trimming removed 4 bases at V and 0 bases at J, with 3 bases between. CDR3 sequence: CASSRNQETQYF. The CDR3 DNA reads TGTGCCAGCTCACGGAACCAAGAGACCCAGTACTTC.

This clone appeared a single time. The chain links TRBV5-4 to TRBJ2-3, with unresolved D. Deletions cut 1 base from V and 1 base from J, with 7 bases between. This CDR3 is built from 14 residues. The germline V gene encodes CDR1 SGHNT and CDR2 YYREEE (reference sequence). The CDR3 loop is CASSLTTRTDTQYF. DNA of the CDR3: TGTGCCAGCAGCTTGACAACCCGCACAGATACGCAGTATTTT.

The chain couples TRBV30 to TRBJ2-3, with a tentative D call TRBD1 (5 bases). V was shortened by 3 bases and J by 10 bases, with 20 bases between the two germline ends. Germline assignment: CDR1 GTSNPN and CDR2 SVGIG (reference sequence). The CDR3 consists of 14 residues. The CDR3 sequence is CAWRSRESRGPQYF. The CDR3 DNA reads TGTGCCTGGAGGTCAAGGGAAAGTAGGGGTCCGCAGTATTTT. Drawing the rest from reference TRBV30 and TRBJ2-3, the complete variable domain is SQTIHQWPATLVQPVGSPLSLECTVEGTSNPNLYWYRQAAGRGLQLLFYSVGIGQISSEVPQNLSASRPQDRQFILSSKKLLLSDSGFYLCAWRSRESRGPQYFGPGTRLTVL.

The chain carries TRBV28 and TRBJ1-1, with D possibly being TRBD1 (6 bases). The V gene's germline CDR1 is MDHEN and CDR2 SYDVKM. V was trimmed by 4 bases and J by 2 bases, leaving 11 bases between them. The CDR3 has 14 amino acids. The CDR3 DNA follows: TGTGCCAGCAGTTCGGACAGAGGAAACACTGAAGCTTTCTTT. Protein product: CASSSDRGNTEAFF.

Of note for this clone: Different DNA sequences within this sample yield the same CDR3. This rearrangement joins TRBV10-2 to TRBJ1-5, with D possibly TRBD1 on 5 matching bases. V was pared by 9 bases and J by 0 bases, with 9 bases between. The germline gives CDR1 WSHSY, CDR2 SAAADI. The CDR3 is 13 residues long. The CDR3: CASTRDSNQPQHF. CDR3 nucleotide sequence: TGCGCCAGTACCAGGGATAGCAATCAGCCCCAGCATTTT.

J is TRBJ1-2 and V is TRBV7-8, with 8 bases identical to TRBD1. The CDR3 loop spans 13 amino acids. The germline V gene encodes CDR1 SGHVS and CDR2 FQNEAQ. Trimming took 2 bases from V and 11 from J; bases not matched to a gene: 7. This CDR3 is CASSLTGGEWYTF. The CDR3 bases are TGTGCCAGCAGCTTAACAGGGGGTGAATGGTACACCTTC.

DNA of the CDR3: TGTGCCAGCAGCAATCGAATCTATGGCTACACCTTC. It codes for CASSNRIYGYTF. The gene calls are TRBV7-9 and TRBJ1-2; D uncertain. CDR1 is SEHNR and CDR2 is FQNEAQ in the germline V gene (reference sequence). The CDR3 has 12 residues. The germline V and J ends were trimmed by 5 bases and 4 bases, with 8 bases remaining between them.

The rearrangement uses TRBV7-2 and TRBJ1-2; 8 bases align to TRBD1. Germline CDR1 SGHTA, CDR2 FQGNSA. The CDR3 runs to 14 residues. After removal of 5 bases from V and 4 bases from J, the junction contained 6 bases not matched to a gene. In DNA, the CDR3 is TGTGCCAGCAGCCCGGGACAGGCCCTCTATGGCTACACCTTC. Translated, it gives CASSPGQALYGYTF. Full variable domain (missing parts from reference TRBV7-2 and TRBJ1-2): GAGVSQSPSNKVTEKGKDVELRCDPISGHTALYWYRQSLGQGLEFLIYFQGNSAPDKSGLPSDRFSAERTGGSVSTLTIQRTQQEDSAVYLCASSPGQALYGYTFGSGTRLTVV.